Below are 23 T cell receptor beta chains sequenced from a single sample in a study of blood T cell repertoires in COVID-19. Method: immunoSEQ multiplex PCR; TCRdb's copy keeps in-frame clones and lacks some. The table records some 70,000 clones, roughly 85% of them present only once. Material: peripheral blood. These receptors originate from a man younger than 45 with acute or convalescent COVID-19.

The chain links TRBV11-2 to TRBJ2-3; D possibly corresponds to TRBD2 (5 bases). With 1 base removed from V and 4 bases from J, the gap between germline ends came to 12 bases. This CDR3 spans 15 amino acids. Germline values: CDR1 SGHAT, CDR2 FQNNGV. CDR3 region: CASSLAGNDADTQYF. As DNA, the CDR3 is TGTGCCAGCAGCTTAGCCGGGAATGATGCAGATACGCAGTATTTT.

The CDR3 region has the DNA TGTGCCAGCACCTCATTAAGGGGAGATACGCAGTATTTT. Amino acids: CASTSLRGDTQYF. The chain couples TRBV28 to TRBJ2-3; TRBD1 might be the D (5 bases). With 7 bases removed from V and 5 bases from J, the gap between germline ends came to 13 bases. The germline gives CDR1 MDHEN, CDR2 SYDVKM. The CDR3 covers 13 residues. Complete variable domain (other parts from reference TRBV28 and TRBJ2-3): DVKVTQSSRYLVKRTGEKVFLECVQDMDHENMFWYRQDPGLGLRLIYFSYDVKMKEKGDIPEGYSVSREKKERFSLILESASTNQTSMYLCASTSLRGDTQYFGPGTRLTVL.

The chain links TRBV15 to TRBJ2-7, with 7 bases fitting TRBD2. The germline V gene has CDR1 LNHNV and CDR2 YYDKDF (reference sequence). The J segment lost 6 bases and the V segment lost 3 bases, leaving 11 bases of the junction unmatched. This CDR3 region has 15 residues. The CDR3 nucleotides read TGTGCCACCAGCAGGGAAACAGCGGGAAGGAGCGAGCAGTACTTC. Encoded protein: CATSRETAGRSEQYF.

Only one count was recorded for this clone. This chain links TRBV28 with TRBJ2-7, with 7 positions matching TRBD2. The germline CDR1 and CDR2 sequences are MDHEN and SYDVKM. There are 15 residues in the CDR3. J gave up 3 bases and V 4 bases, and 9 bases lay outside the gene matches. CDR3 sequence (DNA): TGTGCCAGCAGTTCTAGAACTAGCGTTGGCTACGAGCAGTACTTC. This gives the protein CASSSRTSVGYEQYF. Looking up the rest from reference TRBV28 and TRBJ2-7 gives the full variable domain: DVKVTQSSRYLVKRTGEKVFLECVQDMDHENMFWYRQDPGLGLRLIYFSYDVKMKEKGDIPEGYSVSREKKERFSLILESASTNQTSMYLCASSSRTSVGYEQYFGPGTRLTVT.

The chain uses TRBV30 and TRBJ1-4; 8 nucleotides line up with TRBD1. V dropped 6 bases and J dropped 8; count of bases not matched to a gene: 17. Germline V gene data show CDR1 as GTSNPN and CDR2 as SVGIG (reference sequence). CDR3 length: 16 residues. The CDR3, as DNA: TGTGCCTGTACCGGGGTGGCGGACAGGGCTTCAGAAAAACTGTTTTTT. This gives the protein CACTGVADRASEKLFF.

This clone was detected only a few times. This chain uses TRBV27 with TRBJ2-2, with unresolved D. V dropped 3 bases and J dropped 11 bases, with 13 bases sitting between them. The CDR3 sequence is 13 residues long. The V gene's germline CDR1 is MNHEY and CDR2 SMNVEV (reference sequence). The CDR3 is CASSLAKANELFF. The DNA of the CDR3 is TGTGCCAGCAGTTTGGCGAAAGCGAATGAGCTGTTTTTT.

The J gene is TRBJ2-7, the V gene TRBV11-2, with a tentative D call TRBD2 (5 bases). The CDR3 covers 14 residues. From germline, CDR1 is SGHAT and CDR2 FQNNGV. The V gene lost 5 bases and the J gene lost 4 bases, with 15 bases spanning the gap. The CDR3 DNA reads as TGTGCCAGCAGCCGAACAGCGGAAAAGTACGAGCAGTACTTC. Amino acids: CASSRTAEKYEQYF.

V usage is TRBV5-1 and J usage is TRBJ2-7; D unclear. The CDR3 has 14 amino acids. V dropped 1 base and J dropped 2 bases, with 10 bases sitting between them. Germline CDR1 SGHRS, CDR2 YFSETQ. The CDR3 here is CASSLSDSAYEQYF. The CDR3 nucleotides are TGCGCCAGCAGCTTGTCCGACTCGGCCTACGAGCAGTACTTC.

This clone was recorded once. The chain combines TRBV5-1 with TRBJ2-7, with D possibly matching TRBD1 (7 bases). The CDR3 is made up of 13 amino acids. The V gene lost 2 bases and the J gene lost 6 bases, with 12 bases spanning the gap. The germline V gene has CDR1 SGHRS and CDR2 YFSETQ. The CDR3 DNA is TGCGCCAGCAGCTTCGGAGGGGGCGCCGAGCAGTACTTC. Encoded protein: CASSFGGGAEQYF.

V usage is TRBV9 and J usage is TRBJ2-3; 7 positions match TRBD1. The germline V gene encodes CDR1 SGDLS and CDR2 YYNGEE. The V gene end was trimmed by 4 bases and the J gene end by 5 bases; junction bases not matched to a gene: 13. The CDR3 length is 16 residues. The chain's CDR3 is CASSPYRGLTLDTQYF. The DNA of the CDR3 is TGTGCCAGCAGCCCTTACAGGGGTTTAACGTTAGATACGCAGTATTTT. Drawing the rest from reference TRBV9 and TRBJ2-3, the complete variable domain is DSGVTQTPKHLITATGQRVTLRCSPRSGDLSVYWYQQSLDQGLQFLIQYYNGEERAKGNILERFSAQQFPDLHSELNLSSLELGDSALYFCASSPYRGLTLDTQYFGPGTRLTVL.

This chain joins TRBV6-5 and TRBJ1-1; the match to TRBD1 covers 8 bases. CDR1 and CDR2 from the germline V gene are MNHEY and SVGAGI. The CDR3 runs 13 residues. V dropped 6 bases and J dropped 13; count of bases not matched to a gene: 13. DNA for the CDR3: TGTGCCAGCAGCTCTAGGGACAGGCGATTTGATTTCTTT. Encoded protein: CASSSRDRRFDFF.

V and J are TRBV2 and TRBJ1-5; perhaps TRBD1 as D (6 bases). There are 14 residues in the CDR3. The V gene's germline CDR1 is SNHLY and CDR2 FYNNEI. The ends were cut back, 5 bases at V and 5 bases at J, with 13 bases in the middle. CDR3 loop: CASSRDNLDQPQHF. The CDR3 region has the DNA TGTGCCAGCAGTCGGGACAATTTGGATCAGCCCCAGCATTTT.

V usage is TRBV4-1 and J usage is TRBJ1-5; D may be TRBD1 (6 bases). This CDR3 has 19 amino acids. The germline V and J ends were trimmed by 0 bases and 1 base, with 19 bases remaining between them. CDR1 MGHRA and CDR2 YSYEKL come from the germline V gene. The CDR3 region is CASSQERYRAGASNQPQHF. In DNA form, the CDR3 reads TGCGCCAGCAGCCAAGAGCGTTATCGGGCAGGGGCGAGCAATCAGCCCCAGCATTTT.

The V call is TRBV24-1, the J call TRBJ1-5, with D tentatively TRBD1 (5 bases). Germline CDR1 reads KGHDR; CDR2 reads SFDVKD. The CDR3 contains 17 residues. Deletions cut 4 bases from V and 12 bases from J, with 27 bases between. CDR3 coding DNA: TGTGCCACCAGTGACTCCGGACAAGGGCCCGCTTTGAAGGTCCAGCATTTT. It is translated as CATSDSGQGPALKVQHF.

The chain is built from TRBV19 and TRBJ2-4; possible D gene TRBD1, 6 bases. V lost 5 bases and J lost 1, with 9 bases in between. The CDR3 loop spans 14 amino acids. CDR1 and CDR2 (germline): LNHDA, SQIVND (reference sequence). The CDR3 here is CASSATGAKNIQYF. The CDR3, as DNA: TGTGCCAGTAGTGCGACAGGTGCCAAAAACATTCAGTACTTC.

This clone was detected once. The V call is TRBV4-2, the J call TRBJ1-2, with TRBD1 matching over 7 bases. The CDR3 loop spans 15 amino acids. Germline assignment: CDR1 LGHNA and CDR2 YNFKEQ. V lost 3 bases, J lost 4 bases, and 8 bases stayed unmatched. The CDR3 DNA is TGTGCCAGCAGCCAGGGGAAAGGGACAGTCTATGGCTACACCTTC. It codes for CASSQGKGTVYGYTF.

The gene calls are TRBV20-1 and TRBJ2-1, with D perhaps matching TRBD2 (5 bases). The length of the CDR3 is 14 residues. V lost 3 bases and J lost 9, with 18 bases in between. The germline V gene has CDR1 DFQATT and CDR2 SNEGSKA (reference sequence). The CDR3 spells CSASRLTKFGEQFF. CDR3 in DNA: TGCAGTGCTAGTCGGTTGACTAAATTTGGTGAGCAGTTCTTC.

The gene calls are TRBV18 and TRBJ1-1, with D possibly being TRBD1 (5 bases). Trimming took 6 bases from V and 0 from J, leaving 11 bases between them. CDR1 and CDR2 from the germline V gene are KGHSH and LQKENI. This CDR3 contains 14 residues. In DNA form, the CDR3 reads TGTGCCAGCTCTGCGGACAAAATGAACACTGAAGCTTTCTTT. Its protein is CASSADKMNTEAFF.

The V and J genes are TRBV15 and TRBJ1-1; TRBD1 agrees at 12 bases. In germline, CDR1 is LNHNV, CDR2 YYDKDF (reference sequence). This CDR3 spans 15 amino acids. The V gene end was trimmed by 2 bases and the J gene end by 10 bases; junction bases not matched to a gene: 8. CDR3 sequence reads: CATSRRGTGGVGAFF. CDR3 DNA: TGTGCCACCAGCAGACGGGGGACAGGGGGCGTAGGAGCTTTCTTT.

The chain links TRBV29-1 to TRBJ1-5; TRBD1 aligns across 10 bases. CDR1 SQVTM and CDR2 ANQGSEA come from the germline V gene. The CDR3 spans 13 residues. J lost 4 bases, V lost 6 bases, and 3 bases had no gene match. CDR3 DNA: TGCAGCGTGCGGACAGGGGGAAATCAGCCCCAGCATTTT. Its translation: CSVRTGGNQPQHF. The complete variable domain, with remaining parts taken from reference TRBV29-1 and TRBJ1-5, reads SAVISQKPSRDICQRGTSLTIQCQVDSQVTMMFWYRQQPGQSLTLIATANQGSEATYESGFVIDKFPISRPNLTFSTLTVSNMSPEDSSIYLCSVRTGGNQPQHFGDGTRLSIL.

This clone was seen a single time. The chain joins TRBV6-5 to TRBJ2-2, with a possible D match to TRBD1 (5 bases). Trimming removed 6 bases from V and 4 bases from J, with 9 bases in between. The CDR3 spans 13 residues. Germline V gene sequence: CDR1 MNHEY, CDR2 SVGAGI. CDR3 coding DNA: TGTGCCAGCAGACCACAGGTCACCGGGGAGCTGTTTTTT. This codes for CASRPQVTGELFF.

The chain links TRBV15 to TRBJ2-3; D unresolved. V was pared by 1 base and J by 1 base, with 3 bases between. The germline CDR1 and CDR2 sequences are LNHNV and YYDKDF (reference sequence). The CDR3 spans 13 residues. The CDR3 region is CATSRGGTDTQYF. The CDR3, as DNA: TGTGCCACCAGCAGAGGAGGCACAGATACGCAGTATTTT.

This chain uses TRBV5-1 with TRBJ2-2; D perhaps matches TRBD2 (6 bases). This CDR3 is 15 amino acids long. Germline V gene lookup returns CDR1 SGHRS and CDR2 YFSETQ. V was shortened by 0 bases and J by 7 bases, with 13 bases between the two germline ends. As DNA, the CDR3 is TGCGCCAGCAGCTTGGCCGGGGGAGGCGTCGGGGAGCTGTTTTTT. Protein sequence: CASSLAGGGVGELFF.